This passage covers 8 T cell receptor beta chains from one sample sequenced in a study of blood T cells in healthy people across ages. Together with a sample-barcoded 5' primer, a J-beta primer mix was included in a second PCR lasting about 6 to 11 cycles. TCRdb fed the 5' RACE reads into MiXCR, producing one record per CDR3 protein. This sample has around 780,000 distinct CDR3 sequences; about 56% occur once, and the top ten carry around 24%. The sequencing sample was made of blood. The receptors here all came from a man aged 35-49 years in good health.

The CDR3 bases are TGTGCCAGCAGCTTAGCCGTTGGCAGCGGGGAGCTGTTTTTT. It is translated as CASSLAVGSGELFF. The genes are TRBV7-8 and TRBJ2-2; D ambiguous. The V and J ends lost 0 bases and 7 bases respectively, with 9 bases between them. Germline V gene data show CDR1 as SGHVS and CDR2 as FQNEAQ. CDR3 size: 14 residues.

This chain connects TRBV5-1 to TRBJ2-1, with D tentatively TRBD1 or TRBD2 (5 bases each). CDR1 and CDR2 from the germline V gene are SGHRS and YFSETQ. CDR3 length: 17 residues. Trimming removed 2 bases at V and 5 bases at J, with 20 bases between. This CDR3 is CASSLARGQGRDNEQFF. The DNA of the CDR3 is TGCGCCAGCAGCTTAGCGAGGGGCCAGGGACGCGACAATGAGCAGTTCTTC. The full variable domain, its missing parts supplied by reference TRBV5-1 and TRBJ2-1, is KAGVTQTPRYLIKTRGQQVTLSCSPISGHRSVSWYQQTPGQGLQFLFEYFSETQRNKGNFPGRFSGRQFSNSRSEMNVSTLELGDSALYLCASSLARGQGRDNEQFFGPGTRLTVL.

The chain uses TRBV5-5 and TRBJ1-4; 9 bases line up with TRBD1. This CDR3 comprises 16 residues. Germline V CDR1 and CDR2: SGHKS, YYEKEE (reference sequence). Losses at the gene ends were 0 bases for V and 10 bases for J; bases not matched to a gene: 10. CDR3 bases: TGTGCCAGCAGCTTGGAACAGGGGGCATTTGTAGGAAAACTGTTTTTT. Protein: CASSLEQGAFVGKLFF.

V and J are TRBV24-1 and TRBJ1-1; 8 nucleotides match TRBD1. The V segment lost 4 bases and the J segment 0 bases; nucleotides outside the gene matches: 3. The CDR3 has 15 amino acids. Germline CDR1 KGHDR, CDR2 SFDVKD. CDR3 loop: CATSETGAVNTEAFF. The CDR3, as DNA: TGTGCCACCAGTGAGACAGGGGCGGTGAACACTGAAGCTTTCTTT.

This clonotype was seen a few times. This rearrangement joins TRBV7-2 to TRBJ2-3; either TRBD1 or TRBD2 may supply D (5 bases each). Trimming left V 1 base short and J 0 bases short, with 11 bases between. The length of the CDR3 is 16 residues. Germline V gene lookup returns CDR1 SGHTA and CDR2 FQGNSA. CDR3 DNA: TGTGCCAGCAGCTTAGTCGGGGACCATAGCACAGATACGCAGTATTTT. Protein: CASSLVGDHSTDTQYF.

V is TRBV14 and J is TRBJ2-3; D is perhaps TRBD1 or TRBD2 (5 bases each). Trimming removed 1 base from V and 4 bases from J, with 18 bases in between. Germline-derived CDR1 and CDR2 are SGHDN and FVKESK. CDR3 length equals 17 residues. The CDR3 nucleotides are TGTGCCAGCAGCCAAGTAGGTTGGGGGTCGTCGGCAGATACGCAGTATTTT. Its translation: CASSQVGWGSSADTQYF.

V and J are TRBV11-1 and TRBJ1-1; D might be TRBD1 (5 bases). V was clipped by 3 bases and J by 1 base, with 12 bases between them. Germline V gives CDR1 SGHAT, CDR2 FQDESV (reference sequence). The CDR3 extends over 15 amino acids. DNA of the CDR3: TGTGCCAGCAGCTTCGAAGGGGCCAGGAACACTGAAGCTTTCTTT. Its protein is CASSFEGARNTEAFF.

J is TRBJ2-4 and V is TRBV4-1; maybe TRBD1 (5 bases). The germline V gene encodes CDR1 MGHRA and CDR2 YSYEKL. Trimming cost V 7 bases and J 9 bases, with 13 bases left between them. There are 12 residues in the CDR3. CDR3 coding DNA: TGCGCCAGCAACTGGCAGGGCGGCATTCAGTACTTC. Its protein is CASNWQGGIQYF.